This T cell receptor beta chain was sequenced for a study of neurological immune-mediated disorders. In its sample, this clonotype was seen a few times. CDR3 length: 14 residues. From germline, CDR1 is SGHVS and CDR2 FNYEAQ. The V segment lost 4 bases and the J segment 7 bases; nucleotides outside the gene matches: 8. TCRdb re-called the 5' RACE reads through MiXCR, storing one row per CDR3 protein. In the table there are fewer than 90,000 distinct CDR3 sequences, 4% to 6% of which are singletons. The source is a man between 18 and 35 years old with multiple sclerosis. Material for sequencing was PBMCs. This chain uses TRBV7-6 with TRBJ2-7; 9 bases map to TRBD1. CDR3 protein: CASSSGQGSQEQYF. The CDR3 DNA is TGTGCCAGCAGCTCCGGACAGGGGTCGCAAGAGCAGTACTTC.